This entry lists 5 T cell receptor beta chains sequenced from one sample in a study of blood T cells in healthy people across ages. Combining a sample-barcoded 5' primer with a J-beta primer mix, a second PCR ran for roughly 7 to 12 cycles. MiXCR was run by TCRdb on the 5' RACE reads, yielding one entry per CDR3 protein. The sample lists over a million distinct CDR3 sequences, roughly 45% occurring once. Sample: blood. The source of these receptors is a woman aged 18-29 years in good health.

CDR3 sequence (DNA): TGTGCCAGCAGCTCTCAGGGGGGCGGACGGTACAATGAGCAGTTCTTC. This codes for CASSSQGGGRYNEQFF. The chain uses TRBV11-3 and TRBJ2-1, with D perhaps matching TRBD1 (7 bases). This CDR3 is built from 16 residues. Germline assignment: CDR1 SGHNT and CDR2 YENEEA. Trimming took off 4 bases at V and 4 bases at J, with 17 bases between the two ends.

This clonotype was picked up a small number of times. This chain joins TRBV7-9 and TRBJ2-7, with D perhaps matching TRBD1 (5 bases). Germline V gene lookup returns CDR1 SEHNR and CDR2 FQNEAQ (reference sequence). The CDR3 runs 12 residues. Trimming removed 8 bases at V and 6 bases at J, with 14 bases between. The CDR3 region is CASQGPAAEQYF. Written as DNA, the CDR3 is TGTGCCAGCCAGGGTCCAGCTGCCGAGCAGTACTTC.

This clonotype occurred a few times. The CDR3: CATSEATSGYNEQFF. CDR3 sequence (DNA): TGTGCCACCAGTGAGGCGACTAGCGGCTACAATGAGCAGTTCTTC. This chain joins TRBV24-1 and TRBJ2-1, with 9 bases that match TRBD2. The ends lost 4 bases at V and 3 bases at J; junction bases unmatched: 3. Germline V gene lookup returns CDR1 KGHDR and CDR2 SFDVKD. The CDR3 loop spans 15 amino acids.

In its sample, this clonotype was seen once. The CDR3 sequence is CASSRDRFYKLFF. DNA for the CDR3: TGTGCCAGCAGCCGGGACAGGTTTTACAAACTGTTTTTT. The genes are TRBV3-1 and TRBJ1-4; 8 bases are a match to TRBD1. The germline V gene encodes CDR1 LGHDT and CDR2 YNNKEL (reference sequence). V lost 4 bases to trimming and J lost 11 bases; unmatched junction nucleotides: 6. CDR3 length: 13 amino acids.

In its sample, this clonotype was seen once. The CDR3 coding sequence is TGCAGTGCTAGGGTGTCGGACAGGCGTGAAGCTTTCTTT. This encodes CSARVSDRREAFF. The genes are TRBV20-1 and TRBJ1-1; TRBD1 aligns across 7 bases. The V gene end was trimmed by 3 bases and the J gene end by 7 bases; junction bases not matched to a gene: 8. CDR1 is DFQATT, CDR2 SNEGSKA, per germline (reference sequence). The CDR3 is made up of 13 amino acids.